This T cell receptor beta chain was captured by sequencing in a study of blood T cell repertoires in COVID-19. Study context: COVID-19 samples collected from the United States, Italy and Spain covered acute and convalescent phases. PBMCs, B-cell-depleted T cells, or T cells were the source of the cDNA or gDNA that made up the material.

Original handling: Estimation of nucleated cell counts was performed using reference gene primer amplification. Repertoires were generated with immunoSEQ multiplex PCR, while TCRdb's copy carries only in-frame clones and drops some. V and J calls and clone size are given by that table; D and trimming were obtained from the DNA. The sample lists 95,000 to 150,000 clones; 80% were seen once. The germline gives CDR1 SGHNT, CDR2 YYREEE (reference sequence). V shed 4 bases and J 2 bases; nucleotides not matched to a gene: 16. This CDR3 is 19 amino acids long. The chain employs TRBV5-4 and TRBJ2-3, with TRBD2 matching over 10 bases. This receptor was obtained from a man aged 55 to 70 with active or convalescent COVID-19. Material: peripheral blood. CDR3: CASSPELILSGRATDTQYF. DNA of the CDR3: TGTGCCAGCAGCCCGGAACTGATATTAAGCGGGAGGGCCACAGATACGCAGTATTTT.